This T cell receptor beta chain comes out of a study of T cell responses to AZD1222 COVID-19 vaccine. The data were produced by immunoSEQ multiplex PCR, yet TCRdb's version contains in-frame clones alone and is incomplete. The table has some 30,000 clones, around nine tenths seen once. With respect to this clone: Its antigen is still unknown.

General study findings and limits: The sample set comprised mostly white British donors with more females, and clonal diversity was possibly underestimated. Without day 14 samples, only post-peak T cell repertoires were studied. Across the whole spike, CD4 TCRs peaked at regions 160-218 and 743-854. Recipients of two AZD1222 doses showed rising Spike-specific TCR breadth and depth.

CDR3 length equals 15 residues. Germline CDR1 and CDR2: MNHEY and SVGAGI. V gave up 6 bases and J gave up 7 bases; unmatched junction bases: 5. The clonotype originates from an adult in good health. The rearrangement links TRBV6-5 to TRBJ2-2; the match to TRBD2 covers 13 bases. Sequenced material: peripheral blood, taken on day 0 of AZD1222 vaccination. As DNA, the CDR3 is TGTGCCAGCAGCTTCGGGACTAGCGGGATCGGGGAGCTGTTTTTT. Amino acids: CASSFGTSGIGELFF.